This entry lists 4 T cell receptor beta chains sequenced from one sample in a study of T cell responses to AZD1222 COVID-19 vaccine. Produced via immunoSEQ multiplex PCR; TCRdb's table is partial and in-frame only. The repertoire has about 110,000 clones, about 91% of them found once; the top ten carry about 6.5%. The sample was peripheral blood, taken 28 days after the second AZD1222 dose. These TCRs come from an adult who received the AZD1222 COVID-19 vaccine.

The chain is built from TRBV4-1 and TRBJ2-4; D is unresolved. V gave up 5 bases and J gave up 11 bases, with 16 bases separating them. CDR3 length equals 13 residues. The V gene's germline CDR1 is MGHRA and CDR2 YSYEKL. This CDR3 is CASSLTTVGVQYF. The CDR3 DNA reads TGCGCCAGCAGCTTGACCACCGTTGGGGTTCAGTACTTC.

The rearrangement links TRBV28 to TRBJ1-5; no firm D call. The CDR3 loop spans 14 amino acids. CDR1 and CDR2 from the germline V gene are MDHEN and SYDVKM. V was pared by 4 bases and J by 4 bases, with 11 bases between. This CDR3 reads CASSYPKQNQPQHF. The CDR3 DNA follows: TGTGCCAGCAGTTACCCTAAACAAAATCAGCCCCAGCATTTT.

The rearrangement links TRBV12-3 or TRBV12-4 to TRBJ2-3, with 7 bases that match TRBD1. The CDR3 runs to 13 residues. Losses at the gene ends were 6 bases for V and 4 bases for J; bases not matched to a gene: 4. The CDR3 bases are TGTGCCAGCAGATCCACAGGGGCAGATACGCAGTATTTT. It yields the protein CASRSTGADTQYF.

The rearrangement links TRBV5-5 to TRBJ2-7, with D maybe TRBD1 (6 bases). Trimming took off 1 base at V and 0 bases at J, with 14 bases between the two ends. The CDR3 sequence is 16 residues long. The V gene's germline CDR1 is SGHKS and CDR2 YYEKEE (reference sequence). The CDR3 region is CASSLPATGLSYEQYF. CDR3 bases: TGTGCCAGCAGCTTGCCGGCGACAGGACTCTCCTACGAGCAGTACTTC.